Each of the 22 T cell receptor beta chains below was sequenced from the same sample in a study of cytomegalovirus exposure and HLA in healthy donors. 13 Jbeta primers and 60 Vbeta primers were used for the PCR. Clones were read by immunoSEQ multiplex PCR, and TCRdb kept only the in-frame ones, dropping some. The sample has roughly 50,000 clones. Sample: PBMCs. These receptors all stem from a woman aged 60-70 years in good health and CMV-seropositive.

V is TRBV27 and J is TRBJ2-7, with 10 bases matching TRBD1. CDR1 is MNHEY and CDR2 is SMNVEV in the germline V gene (reference sequence). The length of the CDR3 is 15 residues. V gave up 2 bases and J gave up 4 bases; unmatched junction bases: 5. The CDR3 sequence: CASSLDGDRGYEQYF. Here the CDR3 DNA reads TGTGCCAGCAGTTTAGATGGGGACAGGGGTTACGAGCAGTACTTC.

The rearrangement joins TRBV7-9 to TRBJ2-5, with D unclear. The CDR3 contains 12 residues. V was pared by 0 bases and J by 5 bases, with 4 bases between. The germline V gene has CDR1 SEHNR and CDR2 FQNEAQ (reference sequence). CDR3 amino acids: CASSLALETQYF. The CDR3 DNA follows: TGTGCCAGCAGCTTAGCACTGGAGACCCAGTACTTC.

The J gene is TRBJ2-3, the V gene TRBV9, with 9 bases fitting TRBD2. The V and J ends lost 0 bases and 0 bases, in that order; junction bases with no gene match: 5. The CDR3 totals 17 residues. CDR1 is SGDLS and CDR2 is YYNGEE in the germline V gene. The CDR3 bases are TGTGCCAGCAGCGTAGGTCTAGCGGGGTCTAGCACAGATACGCAGTATTTT. This codes for CASSVGLAGSSTDTQYF.

The chain has TRBV13 and TRBJ2-1; D uncertain. V lost 4 bases, J lost 8 bases, and 12 bases lay in between. CDR3 length: 13 amino acids. The germline V gene encodes CDR1 PRHDT and CDR2 FYEKMQ (reference sequence). CDR3 DNA sequence: TGTGCCAGCAGCTATCAAGCGCCGGATGAGCAGTTCTTC. Amino acids: CASSYQAPDEQFF.

This chain joins TRBV6-5 and TRBJ2-1, with 10 bases that match TRBD2. With V trimmed by 4 bases and J by 3 bases, 3 bases remained unmatched. This CDR3 has 15 amino acids. Germline CDR1 MNHEY, CDR2 SVGAGI. The CDR3 nucleotides are TGTGCCAGCAGTTTCTCTAGCGGGGGCTACAATGAGCAGTTCTTC. Amino acid sequence: CASSFSSGGYNEQFF.

V is TRBV29-1 and J is TRBJ2-3; D remains ambiguous. In germline, CDR1 is SQVTM, CDR2 ANQGSEA. The CDR3 is 12 residues long. V was cut by 0 bases and J by 2 bases, with 3 bases left in between. The CDR3: CSVEDSTDTQYF. In DNA form, the CDR3 reads TGCAGCGTTGAAGACTCCACAGATACGCAGTATTTT.

V is TRBV29-1 and J is TRBJ1-2; D perhaps matches TRBD1 (6 bases). The length of the CDR3 is 15 residues. Trimming took off 1 base at V and 0 bases at J, with 12 bases between the two ends. From germline, CDR1 is SQVTM and CDR2 ANQGSEA. CDR3 in DNA: TGCAGCGTTGAAGGGGCAGGGGTGTCTAACTATGGCTACACCTTC. Its translation is CSVEGAGVSNYGYTF. Together with reference TRBV29-1 and TRBJ1-2, the CDR3 gives the full variable domain: SAVISQKPSRDICQRGTSLTIQCQVDSQVTMMFWYRQQPGQSLTLIATANQGSEATYESGFVIDKFPISRPNLTFSTLTVSNMSPEDSSIYLCSVEGAGVSNYGYTFGSGTRLTVV.

The chain is built from TRBV28 and TRBJ2-7; a possible D gene is TRBD1 (6 bases). The germline V gene encodes CDR1 MDHEN and CDR2 SYDVKM. The V end was cut by 6 bases, the J end by 2 bases, with 17 bases between. There are 15 residues in the CDR3. The CDR3 DNA reads TGTGCCAGCAGCTTGCCCGGGACAAGGACCTACGAGCAGTACTTC. This sequence encodes CASSLPGTRTYEQYF.

The CDR3 region is CASSPDRGQPQHF. In DNA form, the CDR3 reads TGTGCCAGCTCACCGGACAGGGGTCAGCCCCAGCATTTT. This sequence joins TRBV18 and TRBJ1-5; TRBD1 aligns across 9 bases. The CDR3 extends over 13 amino acids. The germline gives CDR1 KGHSH, CDR2 LQKENI. V lost 3 bases, J lost 6 bases, and 0 bases stayed unmatched.

This chain links TRBV7-9 with TRBJ1-1; 7 bases are shared with TRBD1. The V gene's germline CDR1 is SEHNR and CDR2 FQNEAQ (reference sequence). CDR3 length equals 15 residues. Trimming took 5 bases from V and 0 from J; bases not matched to a gene: 6. Here the CDR3 reads CASSGWDSMNTEAFF. For the CDR3, the DNA is TGTGCCAGCAGCGGCTGGGACAGCATGAACACTGAAGCTTTCTTT.

The chain links TRBV15 to TRBJ1-2, with 7 bases matching TRBD1. J lost 5 bases, V lost 5 bases, and 5 bases had no gene match. CDR1 is LNHNV and CDR2 is YYDKDF in the germline V gene (reference sequence). The CDR3 totals 13 residues. The CDR3 loop reads CATSLDRDYGYTF. Written as DNA, the CDR3 is TGTGCCACCAGCCTCGACAGGGATTATGGCTACACCTTC.

The V and J genes are TRBV4-1 and TRBJ1-2; the match to TRBD1 covers 7 bases. CDR1 is MGHRA and CDR2 is YSYEKL in the germline V gene. The CDR3 contains 14 residues. V dropped 3 bases and J dropped 4; count of bases not matched to a gene: 5. This CDR3 is CASSQAGTAYGYTF. The CDR3 nucleotides are TGCGCCAGCAGCCAGGCAGGGACAGCCTATGGCTACACCTTC.

The V and J genes are TRBV5-1 and TRBJ2-7, with TRBD2 as a possible D gene (5 bases). Deletions cut 2 bases from V and 4 bases from J, with 7 bases between. The germline CDR1 and CDR2 sequences are SGHRS and YFSETQ. The CDR3 loop spans 12 amino acids. The CDR3 sequence is CASSFGEYEQYF. The CDR3 DNA sequence: TGCGCCAGCAGCTTCGGGGAATACGAGCAGTACTTC.

The rearrangement links TRBV5-1 to TRBJ2-7; 9 nucleotides agree with TRBD1. The V segment lost 5 bases and the J segment 6 bases; nucleotides outside the gene matches: 9. The germline gives CDR1 SGHRS, CDR2 YFSETQ. The CDR3 is 14 residues long. CDR3 bases: TGCGCCAGCAGACAACCGGGACAGGGAACCGAGCAGTACTTC. It encodes CASRQPGQGTEQYF.

The rearrangement joins TRBV27 to TRBJ1-2, with TRBD1 as a possible D gene (5 bases). Germline V gene data show CDR1 as MNHEY and CDR2 as SMNVEV (reference sequence). CDR3 length equals 13 residues. V was shortened by 5 bases and J by 8 bases, with 15 bases between the two germline ends. CDR3 loop: CASSPKGSGGYTF. As DNA, the CDR3 is TGTGCCAGCAGTCCAAAGGGGTCGGGCGGCTACACCTTC.

V and J are TRBV4-1 and TRBJ2-7; 7 bases match TRBD2. V shed 4 bases and J 2 bases; nucleotides not matched to a gene: 2. CDR1 MGHRA and CDR2 YSYEKL come from the germline V gene. The length of the CDR3 is 13 residues. CDR3 amino acids: CASSPGGAYEQYF. The CDR3 DNA reads as TGCGCCAGCAGCCCGGGGGGAGCCTACGAGCAGTACTTC.

V usage is TRBV7-9 and J usage is TRBJ1-2; D unresolved. This CDR3 region has 11 residues. V was clipped by 1 base and J by 11 bases, with 8 bases between them. CDR1 is SEHNR and CDR2 is FQNEAQ in the germline V gene (reference sequence). Here the CDR3 reads CASSLDRNYTF. The CDR3 DNA sequence: TGTGCCAGCAGCTTAGACAGAAATTACACCTTC.

This CDR3 reads CASSLVLAPQETQYF. CDR3 bases: TGTGCCAGCAGCTTAGTCCTAGCGCCGCAAGAGACCCAGTACTTC. V is TRBV11-2 and J is TRBJ2-5; tentative D call: TRBD2 (6 bases). The CDR3 consists of 15 residues. CDR1 and CDR2 from the germline V gene are SGHAT and FQNNGV. V gave up 1 base and J gave up 2 bases, with 11 bases separating them.

V is TRBV4-1 and J is TRBJ2-7; 8 bases align to TRBD2. The junction had 1 base not matched to a gene; V was cut back by 0 bases and J by 3 bases. The germline CDR1 and CDR2 sequences are MGHRA and YSYEKL. The CDR3 has 14 residues. CDR3 in amino acids: CASSQDRGGYEQYF. CDR3 nucleotides: TGCGCCAGCAGCCAAGATCGGGGGGGCTACGAGCAGTACTTC.

The chain has TRBV7-9 and TRBJ1-3; TRBD1 is a possible D gene (6 bases). CDR1 is SEHNR, CDR2 FQNEAQ, per germline (reference sequence). This CDR3 is 16 amino acids long. Trimming took off 1 base at V and 0 bases at J, with 10 bases between the two ends. For the CDR3, the DNA is TGTGCCAGCAGCTTAGGTTGGGACAACTCTGGAAACACCATATATTTT. Amino acids: CASSLGWDNSGNTIYF.

V and J are TRBV27 and TRBJ2-7, with D unclear. Looked up from germline, CDR1 is MNHEY and CDR2 is SMNVEV (reference sequence). Trimming removed 10 bases from V and 3 bases from J, with 4 bases in between. The CDR3 has 9 residues. Here the CDR3 DNA reads TGTGCCACAAACTACGAGCAGTACTTC. This codes for CATNYEQYF.

The rearrangement links TRBV11-2 to TRBJ1-6, with 9 bases fitting TRBD1. The J segment lost 9 bases and the V segment lost 8 bases, leaving 8 bases of the junction unmatched. The CDR3 sequence is 14 residues long. Germline CDR1 and CDR2: SGHAT and FQNNGV. CDR3 in amino acids: CASRDRETSSPLHF. Written as DNA, the CDR3 is TGTGCCAGCCGGGACAGGGAAACGAGTTCACCCCTCCACTTT.